The 27 T cell receptor beta chains given below trace back to one sample, sequenced in a study of cytomegalovirus exposure and HLA in healthy donors. Sequenced by immunoSEQ multiplex PCR; TCRdb stores in-frame clones only, minus some. The data show fewer than 200,000 clones, with 86% seen just once and 6% to 8.5% held by the top ten. Sequenced sample: PBMCs. The origin of the receptors is a man aged 25 to 40 in good health and CMV-seropositive.

This chain joins TRBV9 and TRBJ2-2, with D uncertain. The CDR3 is 15 residues long. Germline V gene lookup returns CDR1 SGDLS and CDR2 YYNGEE. Trimming took off 3 bases at V and 6 bases at J, with 15 bases between the two ends. CDR3 region: CASSGTTVHSGELFF. In DNA, the CDR3 is TGTGCCAGCAGCGGAACTACGGTCCATTCCGGGGAGCTGTTTTTT.

This sequence joins TRBV30 and TRBJ1-2; D not resolved. The CDR3 loop spans 12 amino acids. CDR1 and CDR2 from the germline V gene are GTSNPN and SVGIG (reference sequence). Between the trimmed V and J ends, which lost 1 base and 8 bases, there was a span of 11 bases. In DNA, the CDR3 is TGTGCCTGGAGTGGAGGTCCTTGGGGCTACACCTTC. Protein sequence: CAWSGGPWGYTF.

The chain uses TRBV11-1 and TRBJ2-7; D is undetermined. This CDR3 is built from 15 residues. The V gene's germline CDR1 is SGHAT and CDR2 FQDESV (reference sequence). The V end lost 3 bases, the J end lost 0 bases, and 12 bases lay between the germline ends. CDR3 protein: CASSFQWRSSYEQYF. The DNA of the CDR3 is TGTGCCAGCAGCTTCCAGTGGCGTAGCTCCTACGAGCAGTACTTC.

This clone appeared once. The chain links TRBV30 to TRBJ2-7, with D perhaps matching TRBD1 or TRBD2 (6 bases each). CDR3 length: 13 amino acids. The germline CDR1 and CDR2 sequences are GTSNPN and SVGIG (reference sequence). Trimming took 0 bases from V and 2 from J, leaving 8 bases between them. For the CDR3, the DNA is TGTGCCTGGAGTGTAGGGGGGACCTACGAGCAGTACTTC. Translated: CAWSVGGTYEQYF.

This chain connects TRBV6-1 to TRBJ2-7, with no clear D. The CDR3 contains 12 residues. Germline values: CDR1 MNHNS, CDR2 SASEGT. With 3 bases removed from V and 4 bases from J, the gap between germline ends came to 7 bases. The CDR3 coding sequence is TGTGCCAGCAGTGATACGACTTACGAGCAGTACTTC. Its protein is CASSDTTYEQYF.

The chain couples TRBV9 to TRBJ2-1, with TRBD1 matching over 8 bases. The CDR3 runs to 15 residues. Germline CDR1 SGDLS, CDR2 YYNGEE. V gave up 3 bases and J gave up 10 bases; unmatched junction bases: 12. CDR3 coding DNA: TGTGCCAGCAGCGCCGATCCGGGACAGGACAGGGAGCAGTTCTTC. It translates to CASSADPGQDREQFF.

The V call is TRBV6-1, the J call TRBJ2-1, with 8 positions matching TRBD1. J lost 4 bases, V lost 2 bases, and 7 bases had no gene match. Germline V gene data show CDR1 as MNHNS and CDR2 as SASEGT. CDR3 length: 16 residues. CDR3 region: CASSEYATGAYNEQFF. As DNA, the CDR3 is TGTGCCAGCAGTGAATATGCGACAGGGGCTTACAATGAGCAGTTCTTC.

The chain recombines TRBV4-1 with TRBJ1-1; D might be TRBD1 (5 bases). Germline loops: CDR1 MGHRA, CDR2 YSYEKL. V gave up 0 bases and J gave up 10 bases, with 15 bases separating them. The CDR3 has 14 amino acids. CDR3 coding DNA: TGCGCCAGCAGCCAAGATGGTTTTGGGGGAAGAGCTTTCTTT. Its protein product is CASSQDGFGGRAFF.

This chain joins TRBV2 and TRBJ2-7; perhaps TRBD2 as D (6 bases). The CDR3 loop spans 15 amino acids. The germline V gene has CDR1 SNHLY and CDR2 FYNNEI. V lost 3 bases, J lost 2 bases, and 14 bases lay in between. In DNA, the CDR3 is TGTGCCAGCAGTGATTCGGGGGTCGCACCCTACGAGCAGTACTTC. It codes for CASSDSGVAPYEQYF.

This clone occurred once. The chain is built from TRBV27 and TRBJ2-6; the match to TRBD2 covers 9 bases. The CDR3 is 16 residues long. Germline V gives CDR1 MNHEY, CDR2 SMNVEV (reference sequence). V shed 0 bases and J 4 bases; nucleotides not matched to a gene: 1. The DNA for the CDR3 is TGTGCCAGCAGTTTATCTAGCGGGAGCGGGGCCAACGTCCTGACTTTC. Amino acids: CASSLSSGSGANVLTF.

This sequence joins TRBV14 and TRBJ2-5; 9 bases are a match to TRBD1. The junction had 2 bases not matched to a gene; V was cut back by 2 bases and J by 1 base. The germline gives CDR1 SGHDN, CDR2 FVKESK. This CDR3 has 15 residues. The CDR3 region is CASSQLTGGQETQYF. The CDR3 DNA reads as TGTGCCAGCAGCCAACTGACAGGGGGCCAAGAGACCCAGTACTTC.

The chain uses TRBV20-1 and TRBJ2-1; D remains ambiguous. The CDR3 runs 10 residues. Germline V gives CDR1 DFQATT, CDR2 SNEGSKA (reference sequence). Trimming stripped 3 bases from V and 15 bases from J, with 12 bases between. The CDR3 coding sequence is TGCAGTGCTAGTAGCCCATCGGGGTTCTTC. Protein product: CSASSPSGFF.

To note about this clone: The sample holds other DNA sequences that translate to the same CDR3. The rearrangement joins TRBV28 to TRBJ2-7, with unresolved D. The ends were cut back, 3 bases at V and 4 bases at J, with 7 bases in the middle. The CDR3 is 12 amino acids. CDR1 is MDHEN, CDR2 SYDVKM, per germline. Written as DNA, the CDR3 is TGTGCCAGCAGTTTTCGACCTTACGAGCAGTACTTC. Protein sequence: CASSFRPYEQYF.

This clone was picked up a small number of times. This sequence joins TRBV6-5 and TRBJ1-1, with 7 positions matching TRBD1. CDR3 size: 14 residues. V lost 6 bases to trimming and J lost 4 bases; unmatched junction nucleotides: 8. Germline values: CDR1 MNHEY, CDR2 SVGAGI. CDR3 DNA sequence: TGTGCCAGCAGGGCAGGGGGTTGGGGCACTGAAGCTTTCTTT. It encodes CASRAGGWGTEAFF.

This chain uses TRBV28 with TRBJ2-4; D perhaps matches TRBD1 (6 bases). The CDR3 spans 16 residues. Trimming stripped 5 bases from V and 1 base from J, with 15 bases between. CDR1 MDHEN and CDR2 SYDVKM come from the germline V gene. CDR3 coding DNA: TGTGCCAGCAGTAGAGCGACAGACAGGGCCAAAAACATTCAGTACTTC. Translated, it gives CASSRATDRAKNIQYF.

The chain carries TRBV10-2 and TRBJ2-1, with 7 positions matching TRBD2. The junction had 9 bases not matched to a gene; V was cut back by 4 bases and J by 0 bases. The CDR3 is 17 amino acids. Germline CDR1 reads WSHSY; CDR2 reads SAAADI. In DNA, the CDR3 is TGCGCCAGCAGTGGTAGAGTAGAGCGGGGCTCCTACAATGAGCAGTTCTTC. This gives the protein CASSGRVERGSYNEQFF.

The chain is built from TRBV9 and TRBJ2-2, with 15 nucleotides matching TRBD2. V lost 2 bases, J lost 4 bases, and 6 bases stayed unmatched. CDR3 length: 18 residues. Germline V gene sequence: CDR1 SGDLS, CDR2 YYNGEE. The CDR3 spells CASSVGLAGGPSTGELFF. The CDR3 DNA reads as TGTGCCAGCAGCGTCGGACTAGCGGGAGGGCCTAGCACCGGGGAGCTGTTTTTT.

About this clone: The same CDR3 is also encoded by other DNA sequences in this sample. The chain employs TRBV9 and TRBJ2-7, with D perhaps TRBD2 (6 bases). Trimming stripped 0 bases from V and 6 bases from J, with 10 bases between. Germline V gene data show CDR1 as SGDLS and CDR2 as YYNGEE. The CDR3 totals 13 residues. DNA of the CDR3: TGTGCCAGCAGCGTAGGTGGGGGGTCCGAGCAGTACTTC. The encoded protein is CASSVGGGSEQYF.

The chain has TRBV2 and TRBJ2-5; weak D call: TRBD2 (5 bases). Per the germline V gene, CDR1 is SNHLY and CDR2 is FYNNEI. The V end was cut by 7 bases, the J end by 5 bases, with 20 bases between. This CDR3 contains 15 residues. The CDR3 loop is CASTPDWTKEETQYF. CDR3 DNA: TGTGCCAGCACACCGGACTGGACCAAGGAGGAGACCCAGTACTTC. Full variable domain (outside the CDR3, taken from reference TRBV2 and TRBJ2-5): EPEVTQTPSHQVTQMGQEVILRCVPISNHLYFYWYRQILGQKVEFLVSFYNNEISEKSEIFDDQFSVERPDGSNFTLKIRSTKLEDSAMYFCASTPDWTKEETQYFGPGTRLLVL.

This clone appeared a single time. V usage is TRBV5-1 and J usage is TRBJ2-7; D is ambiguous. Per germline, CDR1 SGHRS and CDR2 YFSETQ. The CDR3 is 14 residues long. V was cut by 1 base and J by 0 bases, with 8 bases left in between. CDR3 bases: TGCGCCAGCAGCTTGTATGACACCTCCTACGAGCAGTACTTC. Residues: CASSLYDTSYEQYF.

The chain employs TRBV11-2 and TRBJ2-1; 12 bases agree with TRBD2. Germline-derived CDR1 and CDR2 are SGHAT and FQNNGV. This CDR3 is built from 14 residues. V lost 5 bases and J lost 7; bases outside the gene matches: 3. Written as DNA, the CDR3 is TGTGCCAGCAGCGCTAGCGGGAGGGCAAATGAGCAGTTCTTC. The encoded protein is CASSASGRANEQFF.

The chain joins TRBV9 to TRBJ1-1; D is unclear. Germline V CDR1 and CDR2: SGDLS, YYNGEE. This CDR3 spans 11 amino acids. Trimming removed 7 bases from V and 6 bases from J, with 10 bases in between. The CDR3 DNA sequence: TGTGCCAGCGGAAAATCATCTGAAGCTTTCTTT. The encoded protein is CASGKSSEAFF.

This chain links TRBV7-9 with TRBJ1-1; possibly TRBD1 for D (6 bases). This CDR3 contains 12 residues. Per germline, CDR1 SEHNR and CDR2 FQNEAQ (reference sequence). The ends were cut back, 8 bases at V and 2 bases at J, with 9 bases in the middle. The CDR3 nucleotides read TGTGCCAGCCGGACAGAAAACACTGAAGCTTTCTTT. Encoded protein: CASRTENTEAFF.

CDR3 coding DNA: TGCGCCAGCAGCCAAGCTGTGGGGGCCAGTGAGACCCAGTACTTC. Translation gives CASSQAVGASETQYF. The gene calls are TRBV4-1 and TRBJ2-5, with D possibly being TRBD1 (6 bases). This CDR3 region has 15 residues. The V gene's germline CDR1 is MGHRA and CDR2 YSYEKL. The ends were cut back, 1 base at V and 5 bases at J, with 14 bases in the middle.

The rearrangement uses TRBV9 and TRBJ2-7; 8 nucleotides line up with TRBD1. V lost 3 bases, J lost 6 bases, and 5 bases stayed unmatched. Germline V gene sequence: CDR1 SGDLS, CDR2 YYNGEE. The CDR3 is 13 amino acids. The CDR3 sequence: CASSAGQAGEQYF. The CDR3 DNA sequence: TGTGCCAGCAGCGCGGGACAGGCTGGCGAGCAGTACTTC.

The V gene is TRBV18, the J gene TRBJ2-7; no reliable D call. V lost 2 bases, J lost 2 bases, and 10 bases lay in between. Germline-derived CDR1 and CDR2 are KGHSH and LQKENI. The CDR3 is made up of 14 amino acids. The CDR3 loop reads CASSPGQTAYEQYF. The DNA of the CDR3 is TGTGCCAGCTCACCAGGGCAGACGGCCTACGAGCAGTACTTC.

V is TRBV6-6 and J is TRBJ2-2; D is unclear. Trimming left V 0 bases short and J 4 bases short, with 6 bases between. Germline assignment: CDR1 MNHNY and CDR2 SVGAGI (reference sequence). This CDR3 spans 14 amino acids. The CDR3 DNA sequence: TGTGCCAGCAGTTACTCGCAGGTCACCGGGGAGCTGTTTTTT. Translation gives CASSYSQVTGELFF.